The next 29 T cell receptor beta chains were all read from a single sample in a study of blood T cell repertoires in COVID-19. Method: immunoSEQ multiplex PCR; TCRdb's copy keeps in-frame clones and lacks some. The sample holds approximately 270,000 clones; roughly 90% are singletons and the top ten take about 2%. The sequenced material came from PBMCs or T cells enriched from blood (not recorded which). These receptors all come from a woman aged 55-70 years who had recovered from COVID-19.

This clone was seen once. Other DNA sequences in this sample translate to the same CDR3. The chain links TRBV9 to TRBJ1-1; D is undetermined. Trimming left V 1 base short and J 3 bases short, with 4 bases between. This CDR3 region has 12 residues. CDR1 and CDR2 from the germline V gene are SGDLS and YYNGEE. CDR3 region: CASSVRDTEAFF. For the CDR3, the DNA is TGTGCCAGCAGCGTAAGAGACACTGAAGCTTTCTTT.

This clone was seen a handful of times. The chain joins TRBV10-3 to TRBJ1-5; 9 bases are a match to TRBD1. CDR1 is ENHRY, CDR2 SYGVKD, per germline. V lost 6 bases, J lost 5 bases, and 5 bases stayed unmatched. The CDR3 runs to 14 residues. The CDR3 is CAIRGTGRDQPQHF. The CDR3 coding sequence is TGTGCCATCAGGGGGACAGGGAGGGATCAGCCCCAGCATTTT.

The chain has TRBV20-1 and TRBJ1-2; D gene unclear. This CDR3 contains 10 residues. The germline CDR1 and CDR2 sequences are DFQATT and SNEGSKA (reference sequence). Trimming cost V 6 bases and J 6 bases, with 8 bases left between them. The CDR3, as DNA: TGCAGTGCAGCGATGGATGGCTACACCTTC. Its translation: CSAAMDGYTF.

The V call is TRBV10-2, the J call TRBJ2-1; tentative D call: TRBD2 (6 bases). V gave up 2 bases and J gave up 7 bases, with 12 bases separating them. Looked up from germline, CDR1 is WSHSY and CDR2 is SAAADI. The CDR3 is 14 amino acids. Written as DNA, the CDR3 is TGCGCCAGCAGTGAGACTAGCTTTGAGAATGAGCAGTTCTTC. Its translation: CASSETSFENEQFF.

The chain combines TRBV3-1 (or the pseudogene TRBV3-2) with TRBJ2-4; TRBD1 is a possible D gene (5 bases). CDR1 is LGHDT, CDR2 YNNKEL, per germline (reference sequence). The germline V and J ends were trimmed by 5 bases and 0 bases, with 11 bases remaining between them. This CDR3 comprises 15 residues. CDR3 DNA: TGTGCCAGCAGCGCAGGGATGCTAGCCAAAAACATTCAGTACTTC. Its protein product is CASSAGMLAKNIQYF.

The rearrangement uses TRBV12-3 or TRBV12-4 and TRBJ2-7; 9 bases line up with TRBD1. V lost 4 bases to trimming and J lost 5 bases; unmatched junction nucleotides: 3. CDR3 length: 13 residues. In DNA form, the CDR3 reads TGTGCCAGCAGTTACAGGGGGCACAACGAGCAGTACTTC. Amino acid sequence: CASSYRGHNEQYF.

The CDR3 region is CASSQDRASRSPGELFF. DNA of the CDR3: TGTGCCAGCAGCCAAGATAGGGCTAGCCGCTCACCCGGGGAGCTGTTTTTT. This rearrangement joins TRBV4-2 to TRBJ2-2; a possible D gene is TRBD2 (5 bases). Trimming pared 0 bases from V and 6 bases from J, leaving 17 bases between. The germline V gene has CDR1 LGHNA and CDR2 YNFKEQ. The CDR3 contains 17 residues.

The chain recombines TRBV7-9 with TRBJ2-3; TRBD2 matches 8 bases. The germline gives CDR1 SEHNR, CDR2 FQNEAQ (reference sequence). The CDR3 loop spans 14 amino acids. After removal of 3 bases from V and 5 bases from J, the junction contained 4 bases not matched to a gene. The CDR3 DNA reads as TGTGCCAGCAGCTTTCTAGGGACTAGAGATACGCAGTATTTT. Residues: CASSFLGTRDTQYF.

This clone occurred once. This rearrangement joins TRBV5-4 to TRBJ1-4; D not resolved. The germline CDR1 and CDR2 sequences are SGHNT and YYREEE (reference sequence). This CDR3 spans 13 amino acids. V was clipped by 4 bases and J by 4 bases, with 8 bases between them. The CDR3: CASSPGRNEKLFF. The CDR3 DNA reads TGTGCCAGCAGCCCGGGTCGTAATGAAAAACTGTTTTTT.

This clone is a singleton in its sample. J is TRBJ1-4 and V is TRBV19; 9 bases fit TRBD1. The CDR3 length is 16 residues. The germline V gene encodes CDR1 LNHDA and CDR2 SQIVND (reference sequence). Trimming at V came to 3 bases and at J to 5 bases, leaving 7 bases not matched to a gene. DNA for the CDR3: TGTGCCAGTAGTATCCTAAAAGGGACAGGGAATGAAAAACTGTTTTTT. Its translation: CASSILKGTGNEKLFF. Drawing the rest from reference TRBV19 and TRBJ1-4, the complete variable domain is DGGITQSPKYLFRKEGQNVTLSCEQNLNHDAMYWYRQDPGQGLRLIYYSQIVNDFQKGDIAEGYSVSREKKESFPLTVTSAQKNPTAFYLCASSILKGTGNEKLFFGSGTQLSVL.

This clone was recorded once. The gene calls are TRBV4-1 and TRBJ2-7; 9 positions match TRBD1. J was trimmed by 2 bases and V by 4 bases; bases with no gene match: 6. The V gene's germline CDR1 is MGHRA and CDR2 YSYEKL. This CDR3 is 15 amino acids long. The CDR3 DNA reads as TGCGCCAGCAGCCGGACCGGGACAGGGACCTACGAGCAGTACTTC. Protein sequence: CASSRTGTGTYEQYF.

This sequence joins TRBV11-3 and TRBJ2-7; D is undetermined. CDR1 is SGHNT, CDR2 YENEEA, per germline. The CDR3 runs to 14 residues. Trimming cost V 4 bases and J 0 bases, with 10 bases left between them. CDR3 sequence: CASSSGPSSYEQYF. DNA of the CDR3: TGTGCCAGCAGCTCGGGTCCCAGCTCCTACGAGCAGTACTTC.

This clone has just a few counts. The V gene is TRBV9, the J gene TRBJ1-1; the D gene is possibly TRBD1 (5 bases). Germline-derived CDR1 and CDR2 are SGDLS and YYNGEE. The CDR3 sequence is 13 residues long. Trimming took 4 bases from V and 2 from J, leaving 9 bases between them. CDR3 coding DNA: TGTGCCAGCAGCACTCAGGGAAACACTGAAGCTTTCTTT. Translated: CASSTQGNTEAFF.

This clone has more than one count but fewer than ten. This specimen includes other DNA sequences encoding the same CDR3. The chain employs TRBV6-1 and TRBJ1-1, with 9 nucleotides matching TRBD1. The trim removed 3 bases at V and 1 base at J, leaving 3 bases unmatched. Germline-derived CDR1 and CDR2 are MNHNS and SASEGT. This CDR3 contains 15 residues. Here the CDR3 reads CASSDGQGKNTEAFF. CDR3 nucleotides: TGTGCCAGCAGTGATGGACAGGGGAAGAACACTGAAGCTTTCTTT.

The chain combines TRBV10-3 with TRBJ1-3; D perhaps matches TRBD1 (6 bases). Germline V CDR1 and CDR2: ENHRY, SYGVKD. This CDR3 comprises 14 residues. V was pared by 6 bases and J by 0 bases, with 9 bases between. CDR3 amino acids: CAIRQDSSGNTIYF. For the CDR3, the DNA is TGTGCCATCAGGCAGGACAGCTCTGGAAACACCATATATTTT.

The V gene is TRBV19, the J gene TRBJ2-1, with 10 bases fitting TRBD2. The V gene end was trimmed by 4 bases and the J gene end by 8 bases; junction bases not matched to a gene: 20. In germline, CDR1 is LNHDA, CDR2 SQIVND (reference sequence). This CDR3 comprises 19 residues. The CDR3 spells CASSNVIRGLAGVRDEQFF. CDR3 nucleotides: TGTGCCAGTAGTAATGTTATTCGCGGGCTAGCGGGAGTAAGGGATGAGCAGTTCTTC. Combining the CDR3 with reference TRBV19 and TRBJ2-1 gives the whole variable domain DGGITQSPKYLFRKEGQNVTLSCEQNLNHDAMYWYRQDPGQGLRLIYYSQIVNDFQKGDIAEGYSVSREKKESFPLTVTSAQKNPTAFYLCASSNVIRGLAGVRDEQFFGPGTRLTVL.

The chain is built from TRBV7-9 and TRBJ1-6; 9 positions match TRBD1. Germline loops: CDR1 SEHNR, CDR2 FQNEAQ (reference sequence). CDR3 size: 14 residues. Trimming removed 4 bases from V and 9 bases from J; junction bases left unmatched: 4. The chain's CDR3 is CASSSGQGTSPLHF. CDR3 in DNA: TGTGCCAGCAGCTCCGGACAGGGGACTTCACCCCTCCACTTT.

The chain couples TRBV3-1 (or the pseudogene TRBV3-2) to TRBJ1-5, with 8 bases that match TRBD1. Germline assignment: CDR1 LGHDT and CDR2 YNNKEL (reference sequence). This CDR3 is 12 amino acids long. Trimming removed 5 bases from V and 9 bases from J; junction bases left unmatched: 3. The CDR3 DNA is TGTGCCAGCAGCGACAGGGGAGGGCCCCAGCATTTT. Its translation: CASSDRGGPQHF.

The chain employs TRBV9 and TRBJ1-5, with TRBD1 matching 7 bases. Germline V gives CDR1 SGDLS, CDR2 YYNGEE. V was pared by 3 bases and J by 3 bases, with 3 bases of the junction left unmatched. This CDR3 contains 14 residues. The CDR3 coding sequence is TGTGCCAGCAGCGCCGGGACAGCCAATCAGCCCCAGCATTTT. Translation gives CASSAGTANQPQHF.

Written as DNA, the CDR3 is TGTGCCAGCAGCCTTAGCGGGGGGGAAACCGGGGAGCTGTTTTTT. It is translated as CASSLSGGETGELFF. The gene calls are TRBV4-2 and TRBJ2-2; 11 bases agree with TRBD2. The CDR3 is 15 residues long. Trimming took 4 bases from V and 5 from J; bases not matched to a gene: 3. The germline V gene encodes CDR1 LGHNA and CDR2 YNFKEQ.

The sample holds one count of this clone. V usage is TRBV6-2 or TRBV6-3 and J usage is TRBJ1-4; TRBD1 is a possible D gene (6 bases). CDR3 length equals 15 residues. The germline V gene encodes CDR1 MNHEY and CDR2 SVGEGT. Trimming removed 6 bases from V and 3 bases from J, with 14 bases in between. CDR3 amino acids: CASSRSQGANEKLFF. In DNA, the CDR3 is TGTGCCAGCAGCCGATCACAGGGAGCTAATGAAAAACTGTTTTTT.

The gene calls are TRBV28 and TRBJ1-2; D possibly corresponds to TRBD1 (6 bases). There are 13 residues in the CDR3. The V end lost 4 bases, the J end lost 3 bases, and 9 bases lay between the germline ends. CDR1 and CDR2 from the germline V gene are MDHEN and SYDVKM. CDR3 residues: CASSSTGHYGYTF. DNA of the CDR3: TGTGCCAGCAGTTCGACAGGACACTATGGCTACACCTTC.

The chain has TRBV5-8 and TRBJ2-3, with 8 bases that match TRBD1. The CDR3 is made up of 15 amino acids. J lost 2 bases, V lost 2 bases, and 4 bases had no gene match. The germline CDR1 and CDR2 sequences are SGHTS and YDEGEE. For the CDR3, the DNA is TGTGCCAGCAGCTTAAACAGGGGGTTCACAGATACGCAGTATTTT. This codes for CASSLNRGFTDTQYF.

The gene calls are TRBV5-6 and TRBJ2-2, with D uncertain. V lost 4 bases, J lost 4 bases, and 17 bases lay in between. Per germline, CDR1 SGHDT and CDR2 YYEEEE. This CDR3 comprises 16 residues. The CDR3 sequence is CASSGLWQAITGELFF. In nucleotides, the CDR3 is TGTGCCAGCAGCGGGCTGTGGCAGGCAATCACCGGGGAGCTGTTTTTT.

The V gene is TRBV28, the J gene TRBJ2-1; the match to TRBD2 covers 12 bases. The CDR3 totals 17 residues. V shed 4 bases, J shed 9 bases, and the junction held 13 bases outside the gene matches. Germline V gives CDR1 MDHEN, CDR2 SYDVKM. The CDR3 DNA reads TGTGCCAGCAGTTCCGTAGGACTAGCGGGGTTTGGGGGTGAGCAGTTCTTC. Its protein is CASSSVGLAGFGGEQFF.

The V gene is TRBV18, the J gene TRBJ2-7; 9 nucleotides agree with TRBD1. Germline V gene data show CDR1 as KGHSH and CDR2 as LQKENI. Trimming cost V 4 bases and J 2 bases; bases outside gene matches: 15. The CDR3 has 18 residues. Here the CDR3 DNA reads TGTGCCAGCTCACGGTACCGGGACAGGGTGGGTCCAACCTACGAGCAGTACTTC. This codes for CASSRYRDRVGPTYEQYF.

The chain recombines TRBV30 with TRBJ1-2, with D maybe TRBD1 (6 bases). V was trimmed by 5 bases and J by 4 bases, leaving 20 bases between them. CDR1 and CDR2 from the germline V gene are GTSNPN and SVGIG (reference sequence). CDR3 size: 15 residues. CDR3 residues: CAWGERDTSLYGYTF. In DNA, the CDR3 is TGTGCCTGGGGGGAAAGGGACACCTCCCTCTATGGCTACACCTTC.

Note on this clone: At one end the junction does not follow the germline gene, possibly because of a read error. The chain carries TRBV6-5 and TRBJ2-5; tentative D call: TRBD1 (6 bases). The CDR3 covers 13 residues. Germline V gives CDR1 MNHEY, CDR2 SVGAGI. The CDR3 nucleotides read TGTGCCAGCAGTAACTCAGGGGCCGAGACCCAGTACTTC. It translates to CASSNSGAETQYF.

This chain links TRBV28 with TRBJ2-7; 11 positions agree with TRBD1. CDR3 length equals 14 residues. With 4 bases clipped from V and 4 bases from J, the junction kept 3 bases outside the gene matches. The germline CDR1 and CDR2 sequences are MDHEN and SYDVKM. The chain's CDR3 is CASSWDRGKYEQYF. CDR3 sequence (DNA): TGTGCCAGCAGTTGGGACAGGGGGAAGTACGAGCAGTACTTC.